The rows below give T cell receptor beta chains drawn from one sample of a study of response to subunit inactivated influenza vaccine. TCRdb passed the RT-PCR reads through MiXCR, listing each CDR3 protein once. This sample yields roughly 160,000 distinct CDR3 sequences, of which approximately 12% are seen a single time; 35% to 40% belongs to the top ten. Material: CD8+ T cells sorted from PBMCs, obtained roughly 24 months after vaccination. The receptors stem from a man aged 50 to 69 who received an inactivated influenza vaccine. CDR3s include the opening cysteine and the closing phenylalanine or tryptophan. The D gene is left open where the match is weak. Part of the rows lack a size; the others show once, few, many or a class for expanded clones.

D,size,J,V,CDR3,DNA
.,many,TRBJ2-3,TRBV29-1,CSVEGRANTDTQYF,TGCAGCGTTGAGGGCAGGGCCAACACAGATACGCAGTATTTT
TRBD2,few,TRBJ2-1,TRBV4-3,CASSQRLAGEGSSYNEQFF,TGCGCCAGCAGCCAGCGACTAGCGGGAGAAGGCAGCTCCTACAATGAGCAGTTCTTC
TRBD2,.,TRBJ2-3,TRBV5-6,CASSVGTSGYTQYF,TGTGCCAGCAGCGTCGGGACTAGCGGCTATACGCAGTATTTT
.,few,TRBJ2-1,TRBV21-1,CASSKPLAGAIYNEQFF,TGTGCCAGCAGCAAACCCCTAGCGGGAGCGATCTACAATGAGCAGTTCTTC
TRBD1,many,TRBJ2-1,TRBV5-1,CASSLEQGAYNEQFF,TGCGCCAGCAGCTTGGAGCAGGGGGCCTACAATGAGCAGTTCTTC
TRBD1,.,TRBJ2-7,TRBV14,CASSRAGTGRYEQYF,TGTGCCAGCAGCCGAGCCGGGACAGGAAGGTACGAGCAGTACTTC
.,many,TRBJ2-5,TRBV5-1,CASSAWLAGETQYF,TGCGCCAGCAGCGCGTGGCTAGCTGGGGAGACCCAGTACTTC
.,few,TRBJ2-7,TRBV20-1,CSARDYPSSYEQYF,TGCAGTGCTAGAGACTATCCGAGCTCCTACGAGCAGTACTTC
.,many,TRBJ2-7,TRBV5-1,CASSLAGLLDEQYF,TGCGCCAGCAGCCTGGCGGGACTCCTCGACGAGCAGTACTTC
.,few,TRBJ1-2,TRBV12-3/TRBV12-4,CASSQVGATNYGYTF,TGTGCCAGCAGCCAAGTGGGGGCCACTAACTATGGCTACACCTTC
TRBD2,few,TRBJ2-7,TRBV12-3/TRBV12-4,CASSFGTSGHYEQYF,TGTGCCAGCAGTTTTGGGACTAGCGGGCACTACGAGCAGTACTTC
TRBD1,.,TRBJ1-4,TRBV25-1,CASSEGTVQKLFF,TGTGCCAGCAGTGAAGGGACAGTCCAAAAACTGTTTTTT
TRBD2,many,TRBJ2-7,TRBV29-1,CSVEERLAGGGEQYF,TGCAGCGTTGAAGAACGCCTAGCGGGAGGTGGCGAGCAGTACTTC
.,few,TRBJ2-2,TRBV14,CASSQLGNTGELFF,TGTGCCAGCAGCCAGCTCGGAAACACCGGGGAGCTGTTTTTT
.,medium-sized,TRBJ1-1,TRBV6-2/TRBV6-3,CASGRANTEAFF,TGTGCCAGCGGCAGGGCGAACACTGAAGCTTTCTTT
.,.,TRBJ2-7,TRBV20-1,CSARDPLALEGPYEQYF,TGCAGTGCTAGAGACCCACTGGCCCTCGAGGGCCCGTACGAGCAGTACTTC
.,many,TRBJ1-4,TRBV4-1,CASSLRSASKLFF,TGCGCCAGCAGCCTCCGTTCGGCTTCGAAACTGTTTTTT
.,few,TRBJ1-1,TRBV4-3,CASSPNWVNTEAFF,TGCGCCAGCAGCCCCAACTGGGTGAACACTGAAGCTTTCTTT
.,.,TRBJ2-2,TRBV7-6,CATHSDTNTGELFF,TGTGCCACCCATTCGGACACGAACACCGGGGAGCTGTTTTTT
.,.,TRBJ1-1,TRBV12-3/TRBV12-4,CASSFPTDTEAFF,TGTGCCAGCAGTTTTCCCACGGACACTGAAGCTTTCTTT
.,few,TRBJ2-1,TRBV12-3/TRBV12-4,CASSFEVALHYNEQFF,TGTGCCAGCAGTTTTGAGGTAGCGCTTCACTACAATGAGCAGTTCTTC
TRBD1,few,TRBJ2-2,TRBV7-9,CASSPLDRGLDGELFF,TGTGCCAGCAGCCCACTGGACAGGGGGCTTGACGGGGAGCTGTTTTTT
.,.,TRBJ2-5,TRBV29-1,CSATKETQYF,TGCAGCGCTACAAAAGAGACCCAGTACTTC
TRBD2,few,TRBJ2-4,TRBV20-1,CSARDLASGGENIQYF,TGCAGTGCTAGAGATCTTGCTAGCGGGGGGGAAAACATTCAGTACTTC
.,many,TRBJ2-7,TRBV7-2,CASSLFRESSYEQYF,TGTGCCAGCAGCTTATTTAGGGAGAGCTCCTACGAGCAGTACTTC
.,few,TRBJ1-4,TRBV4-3,CASSQVPGATNEKLFF,TGCGCCAGCAGCCAAGTTCCGGGAGCAACTAATGAAAAACTGTTTTTT
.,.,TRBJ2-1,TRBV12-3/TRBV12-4,CASTPGTLYNEQFF,TGTGCCAGCACTCCCGGGACATTATACAATGAGCAGTTCTTC
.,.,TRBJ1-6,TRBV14,CASSSAGPPLHF,TGTGCCAGCAGCTCAGCAGGGCCACCCCTCCACTTT
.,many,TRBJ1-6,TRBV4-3,CASSQDFSSSYNSPLHF,TGCGCCAGCAGCCAAGATTTTTCTAGCTCCTATAATTCACCCCTCCACTTT
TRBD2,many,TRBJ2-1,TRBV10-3,CAISDFSGGALIYNEQFF,TGTGCCATCAGTGATTTTAGCGGGGGGGCCTTGATCTACAATGAGCAGTTCTTC
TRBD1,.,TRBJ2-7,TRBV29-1,CSVTGTGVYEQYF,TGCAGCGTGACCGGGACAGGGGTCTACGAGCAGTACTTC
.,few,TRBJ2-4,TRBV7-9,CASGPTGLAKNIQYF,TGTGCCAGCGGCCCGACAGGTCTAGCCAAAAACATTCAGTACTTC
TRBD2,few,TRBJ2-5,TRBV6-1,CASSESVLAGEIETQYF,TGTGCCAGCAGTGAAAGTGTCCTAGCGGGAGAGATAGAGACCCAGTACTTC
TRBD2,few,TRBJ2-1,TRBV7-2,CASSLELAVTYNEQFF,TGTGCCAGCAGCTTAGAGCTAGCGGTAACCTACAATGAGCAGTTCTTC
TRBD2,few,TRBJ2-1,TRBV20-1,CSARDRIAGHFYNEQFF,TGCAGTGCTAGAGACCGTATAGCGGGCCACTTTTACAATGAGCAGTTCTTC
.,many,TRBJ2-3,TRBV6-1,CASSQLEGADTQYF,TGTGCCAGCAGTCAACTAGAGGGCGCAGATACGCAGTATTTT
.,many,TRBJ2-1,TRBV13,CASSLVQGTPTDEQFF,TGTGCCAGCAGCTTAGTCCAGGGGACACCTACAGATGAGCAGTTCTTC
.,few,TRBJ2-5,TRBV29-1,CSVEGRGVQETQYF,TGCAGCGTTGAAGGCAGGGGCGTCCAAGAGACCCAGTACTTC
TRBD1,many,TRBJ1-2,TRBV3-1,CASSHPTGENDYGYTF,TGTGCCAGCAGCCATCCAACAGGGGAGAATGACTATGGCTACACCTTC
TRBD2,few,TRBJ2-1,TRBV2,CASSTGLTLAGNFNEQFF,TGTGCCAGCAGTACGGGGCTCACTCTAGCGGGTAATTTCAATGAGCAGTTCTTC